These 19 T cell receptor beta chains were all obtained from the same sample, sequenced in a study of control samples from healthy donors and cancer patients. TCRdb's copy holds only in-frame clones and misses some; the assay was immunoSEQ multiplex PCR. The top ten hold approximately 1.6% of the sample, which has approximately 170,000 clones, 91% seen once. Sequencing input: blood. Source of these receptors: a woman in her twenties or thirties in good health.

The chain is built from TRBV19 and TRBJ1-1, with 10 bases lining up with TRBD1. In germline, CDR1 is LNHDA, CDR2 SQIVND (reference sequence). The V gene end was trimmed by 3 bases and the J gene end by 7 bases; junction bases not matched to a gene: 8. CDR3 length: 15 residues. CDR3 sequence reads: CASSMGTGELGEAFF. In DNA form, the CDR3 reads TGTGCCAGTAGTATGGGGACAGGGGAATTGGGTGAAGCTTTCTTT.

The chain joins TRBV3-1 (or the pseudogene TRBV3-2) to TRBJ1-6, with D perhaps TRBD1 (5 bases). Germline CDR1 is LGHDT and CDR2 is YNNKEL (reference sequence). This CDR3 is 14 amino acids long. V lost 4 bases and J lost 6, with 10 bases in between. CDR3 sequence: CASSPGHPNSPLHF. The CDR3 region has the DNA TGTGCCAGCAGCCCCGGACATCCTAATTCACCCCTCCACTTT.

This clone was observed at least ten times. The rearrangement uses TRBV2 and TRBJ1-3, with TRBD1 matching over 7 bases. Germline lookup yields CDR1 SNHLY and CDR2 FYNNEI. The CDR3 runs to 15 residues. V gave up 6 bases and J gave up 3 bases; unmatched junction bases: 8. DNA of the CDR3: TGTGCCAGCAGCAAAGACAGGGTTATTGGAAACACCATATATTTT. As protein: CASSKDRVIGNTIYF.

About this clone itself: Other DNA sequences within the sample encode an identical CDR3. Here the CDR3 reads CASSLAGGYTF. The CDR3 DNA sequence: TGTGCCAGCAGCTTAGCGGGTGGCTACACCTTC. The chain joins TRBV7-9 to TRBJ1-2, with D unresolved. CDR1 SEHNR and CDR2 FQNEAQ come from the germline V gene (reference sequence). V was clipped by 0 bases and J by 7 bases, with 3 bases between them. The CDR3 totals 11 residues.

V gene TRBV15 combines with J gene TRBJ1-2, with 11 bases aligning to TRBD1. V shed 1 base, J shed 8 bases, and the junction held 3 bases outside the gene matches. This CDR3 has 14 residues. Germline CDR1 is LNHNV and CDR2 is YYDKDF (reference sequence). The CDR3 sequence: CATSRGGQGVGYTF. In nucleotides, the CDR3 is TGTGCCACCAGCAGAGGGGGACAGGGGGTAGGCTACACCTTC.

In DNA form, the CDR3 reads TGTGCCAGCAGTCCGGAACAGGGCCCCTATGGCTACACCTTC. Translated, it gives CASSPEQGPYGYTF. The chain has TRBV6-4 and TRBJ1-2, with D perhaps matching TRBD1 (6 bases). This CDR3 region has 14 residues. CDR1 is MRHNA, CDR2 SNTAGT, per germline. With 5 bases removed from V and 4 bases from J, the gap between germline ends came to 14 bases.

The gene calls are TRBV7-9 and TRBJ2-7; TRBD1 is a possible D gene (6 bases). CDR1 is SEHNR and CDR2 is FQNEAQ in the germline V gene (reference sequence). The V end was cut by 5 bases, the J end by 5 bases, with 7 bases between. The CDR3 has 11 amino acids. The CDR3 coding sequence is TGTGCCAGCAGCGGGGGCGACGAGCAGTACTTC. This encodes CASSGGDEQYF.

As to this clone: This same CDR3 is encoded by further DNA sequences in the sample. The chain has TRBV28 and TRBJ1-1; D remains unclear. Germline lookup yields CDR1 MDHEN and CDR2 SYDVKM. The CDR3 extends over 12 amino acids. Deletions cut 6 bases from V and 1 base from J, with 6 bases between. Here the CDR3 reads CASRYRNTEAFF. The CDR3 nucleotides are TGTGCCAGCAGATATCGGAACACTGAAGCTTTCTTT. The full variable domain, in which reference TRBV28 and TRBJ1-1 provide the parts outside the CDR3, is DVKVTQSSRYLVKRTGEKVFLECVQDMDHENMFWYRQDPGLGLRLIYFSYDVKMKEKGDIPEGYSVSREKKERFSLILESASTNQTSMYLCASRYRNTEAFFGQGTRLTVV.

This chain connects TRBV4-2 to TRBJ2-7; 15 positions match TRBD2. Germline values: CDR1 LGHNA, CDR2 YNFKEQ. The V segment lost 1 base and the J segment 3 bases; nucleotides outside the gene matches: 4. The CDR3 has 17 amino acids. In nucleotides, the CDR3 is TGTGCCAGCAGCCAAGGAAGGGGACTAGCGGGGGGCTACGAGCAGTACTTC. Residues: CASSQGRGLAGGYEQYF.

This sequence joins TRBV6-4 and TRBJ2-1; 10 bases fit TRBD2. The CDR3 extends over 15 amino acids. J was trimmed by 3 bases and V by 6 bases; bases with no gene match: 5. The germline CDR1 and CDR2 sequences are MRHNA and SNTAGT. In DNA, the CDR3 is TGTGCCAGCAGCCTTAGCGGGGGGAACTACAATGAGCAGTTCTTC. This gives the protein CASSLSGGNYNEQFF.

This clone was seen once. The rearrangement links TRBV27 to TRBJ2-3; weak D call: TRBD2 (5 bases). Trimming removed 2 bases at V and 4 bases at J, with 7 bases between. Per germline, CDR1 MNHEY and CDR2 SMNVEV (reference sequence). There are 13 residues in the CDR3. CDR3 loop: CASSLEGADTQYF. The CDR3 DNA follows: TGTGCCAGCAGTTTAGAGGGCGCAGATACGCAGTATTTT.

This clone has more than one count but fewer than ten. The chain links TRBV19 to TRBJ1-1, with 10 positions matching TRBD1. J was trimmed by 5 bases and V by 3 bases; bases with no gene match: 6. The CDR3 has 15 residues. The germline gives CDR1 LNHDA, CDR2 SQIVND (reference sequence). The CDR3 protein is CASSIKTGGRTEAFF. The CDR3 DNA is TGTGCCAGTAGTATTAAGACAGGGGGCCGGACTGAAGCTTTCTTT.

A word on this clone: This sample includes further DNA sequences coding for the same CDR3. V usage is TRBV20-1 and J usage is TRBJ2-5; D gene ambiguous. The CDR3 is 11 residues long. The germline CDR1 and CDR2 sequences are DFQATT and SNEGSKA (reference sequence). V was cut by 0 bases and J by 5 bases, with 4 bases left in between. CDR3: CSARDRETQYF. The CDR3, as DNA: TGCAGTGCTAGAGATCGCGAGACCCAGTACTTC.

The chain couples TRBV7-7 to TRBJ1-2; D might be TRBD1 (6 bases). This CDR3 spans 15 amino acids. The germline CDR1 and CDR2 sequences are SSHAT and FNYEAQ (reference sequence). Trimming left V 1 base short and J 7 bases short, with 16 bases between. The CDR3 nucleotides read TGTGCCAGCAGCTTAGTCGAGGGGGTATGGGTTGGCTACACCTTC. Translated, it gives CASSLVEGVWVGYTF.

The chain joins TRBV3-1 (or the pseudogene TRBV3-2) to TRBJ1-5; D call uncertain. V was clipped by 5 bases and J by 8 bases, with 10 bases between them. The V gene's germline CDR1 is LGHDT and CDR2 YNNKEL (reference sequence). The CDR3 length is 12 residues. CDR3 DNA: TGTGCCAGCAGCTCGAGCGGGGAGCCCCAGCATTTT. This encodes CASSSSGEPQHF.

This clone has just a few counts. J is TRBJ1-3 and V is TRBV4-2; perhaps TRBD1 as D (5 bases). Trimming stripped 6 bases from V and 2 bases from J, with 11 bases between. The CDR3 has 14 residues. Germline CDR1 is LGHNA and CDR2 is YNFKEQ. CDR3 residues: CASSRGTTGNTIYF. As DNA, the CDR3 is TGTGCCAGCAGTCGGGGGACGACTGGAAACACCATATATTTT.

The chain joins TRBV7-2 to TRBJ2-5, with D possibly matching TRBD2 (5 bases). Germline V gene sequence: CDR1 SGHTA, CDR2 FQGNSA. The CDR3 spans 15 residues. V was pared by 5 bases and J by 2 bases, with 15 bases between. The CDR3 DNA reads TGTGCCAGCAGCCCACGTGGACTGATACAAGAGACCCAGTACTTC. Residues: CASSPRGLIQETQYF.

The chain combines TRBV2 with TRBJ2-7; D is uncertain. Germline CDR1 SNHLY, CDR2 FYNNEI. V shed 6 bases and J shed 5 bases, with 14 bases lying between them. This CDR3 is 13 amino acids long. The CDR3 region has the DNA TGTGCCAGCAGAGGACCGGTCCCCGACGAGCAGTACTTC. Its protein product is CASRGPVPDEQYF.

The chain is built from TRBV2 and TRBJ1-1; 11 bases agree with TRBD1. J was trimmed by 10 bases and V by 5 bases; bases with no gene match: 3. The CDR3 spans 12 residues. Germline CDR1 reads SNHLY; CDR2 reads FYNNEI. CDR3 coding DNA: TGTGCCAGCAGTCCGGGACAGGGGGGAGCTTTCTTT. Protein sequence: CASSPGQGGAFF.